What follows are 13 T cell receptor beta chains derived from one specimen sequenced in a study of early T cells in non-severe SARS-CoV-2 infection. Using its own MiXCR run on the 5' RACE reads, TCRdb lists one record per CDR3 protein. The table has around 80,000 distinct CDR3 sequences, about 12% seen once. The specimen sequenced was whole blood. The source is an adult who was a healthcare worker with PCR-confirmed SARS-CoV-2 infection or an uninfected control (not recorded which).

The genes are TRBV20-1 and TRBJ1-1, with D unclear. V lost 0 bases to trimming and J lost 0 bases, with 5 bases between them. CDR3 length: 13 amino acids. Germline V CDR1 and CDR2: DFQATT, SNEGSKA (reference sequence). The CDR3 sequence: CSARDRVNTEAFF. In nucleotides, the CDR3 is TGCAGTGCTAGAGATCGAGTGAACACTGAAGCTTTCTTT.

The chain has TRBV20-1 and TRBJ2-7, with 9 bases lining up with TRBD2. Looked up from germline, CDR1 is DFQATT and CDR2 is SNEGSKA (reference sequence). The CDR3 covers 20 residues. Trimming removed 7 bases from V and 7 bases from J; junction bases left unmatched: 32. CDR3 nucleotides: TGCAGTGTCCGGCGGAGTGCGGGCGGGAGGGGAGCCTCGGCCCGCTGGGAGCAGTACTTC. Amino acid sequence: CSVRRSAGGRGASARWEQYF.

This sequence joins TRBV7-9 and TRBJ1-2, with unresolved D. The V end was cut by 6 bases, the J end by 6 bases, with 14 bases between. The CDR3 loop spans 13 amino acids. Per germline, CDR1 SEHNR and CDR2 FQNEAQ (reference sequence). As DNA, the CDR3 is TGTGCCAGCAGGTTCGCCGAGGGCGATGGCTACACCTTC. Its protein product is CASRFAEGDGYTF.

This clonotype has just a few counts. The chain is built from TRBV18 and TRBJ2-7, with TRBD1 identical over 8 bases. The CDR3 loop spans 16 amino acids. V shed 0 bases and J 2 bases; nucleotides not matched to a gene: 6. Germline V gives CDR1 KGHSH, CDR2 LQKENI. The CDR3 loop is CASSPPTAGGPYEQYF. For the CDR3, the DNA is TGTGCCAGCTCACCACCGACGGCAGGGGGCCCCTACGAGCAGTACTTC.

There are many counts of this clonotype. This chain connects TRBV13 to TRBJ2-7, with 8 bases identical to TRBD2. There are 14 residues in the CDR3. V lost 4 bases to trimming and J lost 4 bases; unmatched junction nucleotides: 6. Germline V lookup: CDR1 PRHDT, CDR2 FYEKMQ (reference sequence). The CDR3 is CASSSGTRVYEQYF. DNA for the CDR3: TGTGCCAGCAGCTCCGGGACTAGAGTTTACGAGCAGTACTTC.

V is TRBV7-2 and J is TRBJ2-3, with TRBD1 as a possible D gene (5 bases). Trimming stripped 1 base from V and 0 bases from J, with 11 bases between. Per the germline V gene, CDR1 is SGHTA and CDR2 is FQGNSA. The CDR3 consists of 16 residues. The CDR3 loop reads CASSLESRQSTDTQYF. In DNA form, the CDR3 reads TGTGCCAGCAGCTTAGAAAGCCGACAGAGCACAGATACGCAGTATTTT.

V is TRBV4-1 and J is TRBJ2-1, with a tentative D call TRBD1 (6 bases). CDR1 is MGHRA and CDR2 is YSYEKL in the germline V gene. The CDR3 sequence is 15 residues long. V shed 3 bases and J shed 9 bases, with 18 bases lying between them. The CDR3 sequence: CASSHPGHSVGEQFF. Here the CDR3 DNA reads TGCGCCAGCAGCCACCCGGGACATTCGGTTGGTGAGCAGTTCTTC.

This clonotype was picked up many times. The V gene is TRBV3-1, the J gene TRBJ1-1, with a possible D match to TRBD1 (5 bases). The CDR3 length is 14 residues. V was trimmed by 1 base and J by 4 bases, leaving 10 bases between them. In germline, CDR1 is LGHDT, CDR2 YNNKEL (reference sequence). DNA of the CDR3: TGTGCCAGCAGCCAAGGTCTGGGGACCACTGAAGCTTTCTTT. Residues: CASSQGLGTTEAFF.

Many counts were recorded for this clonotype. This rearrangement joins TRBV29-1 to TRBJ2-1, with 9 positions matching TRBD2. V trimming: 1 base; J trimming: 2 bases; junction bases outside the gene matches: 0. CDR1 SQVTM and CDR2 ANQGSEA come from the germline V gene. The CDR3 has 14 residues. The DNA of the CDR3 is TGCAGCGTTGAAGGCGGGAGGGCCTACAATGAGCAGTTCTTC. It encodes CSVEGGRAYNEQFF.

The V and J genes are TRBV20-1 and TRBJ2-7, with TRBD2 matching 14 bases. The CDR3 has 15 residues. The V gene end was trimmed by 3 bases and the J gene end by 6 bases; junction bases not matched to a gene: 7. Germline V gives CDR1 DFQATT, CDR2 SNEGSKA (reference sequence). The CDR3 coding sequence is TGCAGTGCTAGGGACCCCGGGACTAGCGGGAGCGAGCAGTACTTC. Protein product: CSARDPGTSGSEQYF.

The sample holds a few counts of this clonotype. This rearrangement joins TRBV7-2 to TRBJ2-4; 10 bases fit TRBD2. Germline CDR1 and CDR2: SGHTA and FQGNSA. This CDR3 is 17 amino acids long. V shed 5 bases, J shed 0 bases, and the junction held 7 bases outside the gene matches. CDR3 sequence reads: CASSPPGLAVAKNIQYF. The CDR3 DNA reads TGTGCCAGCAGCCCCCCTGGACTAGCGGTAGCCAAAAACATTCAGTACTTC.

V and J are TRBV27 and TRBJ1-2; no reliable D call. Trimming took 2 bases from V and 4 from J, leaving 8 bases between them. The germline V gene has CDR1 MNHEY and CDR2 SMNVEV (reference sequence). CDR3 length: 13 amino acids. The CDR3 region is CASSLGQLYGYTF. As DNA, the CDR3 is TGTGCCAGCAGTTTAGGGCAGCTCTATGGCTACACCTTC.

This clonotype was found a few times. The chain links TRBV19 to TRBJ2-2, with 7 bases identical to TRBD1. Losses at the gene ends were 4 bases for V and 5 bases for J; bases not matched to a gene: 4. This CDR3 has 14 amino acids. Germline CDR1 and CDR2: LNHDA and SQIVND (reference sequence). The CDR3 spells CASSTRGTTGELFF. The CDR3 nucleotides are TGTGCCAGTAGTACCAGGGGGACGACCGGGGAGCTGTTTTTT. Full variable domain (outside the CDR3, taken from reference TRBV19 and TRBJ2-2): DGGITQSPKYLFRKEGQNVTLSCEQNLNHDAMYWYRQDPGQGLRLIYYSQIVNDFQKGDIAEGYSVSREKKESFPLTVTSAQKNPTAFYLCASSTRGTTGELFFGEGSRLTVL.